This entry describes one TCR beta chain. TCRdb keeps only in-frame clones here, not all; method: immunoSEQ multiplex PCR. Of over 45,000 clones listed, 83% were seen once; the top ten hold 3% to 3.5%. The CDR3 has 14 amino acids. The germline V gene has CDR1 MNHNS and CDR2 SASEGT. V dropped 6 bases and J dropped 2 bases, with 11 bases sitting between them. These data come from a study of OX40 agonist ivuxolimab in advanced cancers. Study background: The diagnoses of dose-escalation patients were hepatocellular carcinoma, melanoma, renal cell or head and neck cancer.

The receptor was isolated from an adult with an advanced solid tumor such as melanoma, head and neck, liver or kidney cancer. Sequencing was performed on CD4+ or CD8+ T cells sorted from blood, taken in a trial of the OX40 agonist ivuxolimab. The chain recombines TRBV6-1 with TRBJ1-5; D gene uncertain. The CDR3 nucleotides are TGTGCCAGCAGGTCCCGGGGAGGCAATCAGCCCCAGCATTTT. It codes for CASRSRGGNQPQHF.